Below are 2 T cell receptor beta chains sequenced from a single sample in a study of shared clonotypes between healthy human individuals. TCRdb keeps only in-frame clones here, not all; method: immunoSEQ multiplex PCR. The table includes about 1.1 million clones, around 78% detected once. The sample taken for sequencing was memory CD4+ T cells from PBMCs. Specified subset: CD45RA-negative fraction. These receptors were collected from a man aged 18-30 years in good health. Some clones in this sample may be carry-over from other donors' samples.

This chain uses TRBV2 with TRBJ2-7; the match to TRBD2 covers 9 bases. The CDR3 extends over 15 amino acids. The germline CDR1 and CDR2 sequences are SNHLY and FYNNEI. J gave up 4 bases and V 2 bases, and 6 bases lay outside the gene matches. The CDR3 DNA sequence: TGTGCCAGCAGTGAAAGGAGAACTAGCGGGTACGAGCAGTACTTC. Encoded protein: CASSERRTSGYEQYF.

This clone has only one observation. The V and J genes are TRBV4-1 and TRBJ2-3, with D perhaps TRBD2 (5 bases). The CDR3 has 13 amino acids. Trimming removed 0 bases from V and 10 bases from J, with 11 bases in between. Looked up from germline, CDR1 is MGHRA and CDR2 is YSYEKL. CDR3 protein: CASSQDPPRAQYF. DNA of the CDR3: TGCGCCAGCAGCCAAGATCCCCCGCGGGCGCAGTATTTT.